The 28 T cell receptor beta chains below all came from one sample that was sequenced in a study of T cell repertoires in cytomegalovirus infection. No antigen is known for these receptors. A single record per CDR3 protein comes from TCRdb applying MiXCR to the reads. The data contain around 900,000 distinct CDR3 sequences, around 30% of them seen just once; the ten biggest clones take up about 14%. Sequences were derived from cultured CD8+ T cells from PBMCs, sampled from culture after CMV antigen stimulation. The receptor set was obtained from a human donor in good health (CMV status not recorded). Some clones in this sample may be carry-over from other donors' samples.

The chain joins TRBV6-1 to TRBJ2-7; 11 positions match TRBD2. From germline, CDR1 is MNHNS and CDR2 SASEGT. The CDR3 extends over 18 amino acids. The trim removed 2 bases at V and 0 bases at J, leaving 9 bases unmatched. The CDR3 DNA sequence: TGTGCCAGCAGTGAATTGGAGACTAGCGGGGCGAGCTCCTACGAGCAGTACGTC. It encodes CASSELETSGASSYEQYV.

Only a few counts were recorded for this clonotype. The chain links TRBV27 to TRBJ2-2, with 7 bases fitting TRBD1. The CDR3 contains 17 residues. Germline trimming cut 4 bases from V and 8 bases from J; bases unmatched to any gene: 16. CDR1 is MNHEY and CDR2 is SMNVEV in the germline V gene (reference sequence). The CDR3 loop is CASSSHRGLESSGELFF. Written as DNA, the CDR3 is TGTGCCAGCAGTTCCCACAGGGGTCTAGAGTCATCTGGGGAGCTGTTTTTT.

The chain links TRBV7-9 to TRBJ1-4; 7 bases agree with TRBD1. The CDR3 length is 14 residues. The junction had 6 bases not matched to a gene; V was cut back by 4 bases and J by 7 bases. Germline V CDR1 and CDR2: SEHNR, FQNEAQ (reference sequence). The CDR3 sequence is CASSSPPGGEKLFF. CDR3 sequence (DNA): TGTGCCAGCAGCTCCCCTCCAGGGGGTGAAAAACTGTTTTTT. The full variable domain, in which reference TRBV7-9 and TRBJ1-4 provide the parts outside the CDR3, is DTGVSQNPRHKITKRGQNVTFRCDPISEHNRLYWYRQTLGQGPEFLTYFQNEAQLEKSRLLSDRFSAERPKGSFSTLEIQRTEQGDSAMYLCASSSPPGGEKLFFGSGTQLSVL.

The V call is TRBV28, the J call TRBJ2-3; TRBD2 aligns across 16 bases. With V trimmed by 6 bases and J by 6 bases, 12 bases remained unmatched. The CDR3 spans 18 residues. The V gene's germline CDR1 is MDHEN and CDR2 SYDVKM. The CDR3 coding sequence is TGTGCCAGCAGCATCACTCCGGGACTAGCGGGGGGGCTTGATACGCAGTATTTT. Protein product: CASSITPGLAGGLDTQYF.

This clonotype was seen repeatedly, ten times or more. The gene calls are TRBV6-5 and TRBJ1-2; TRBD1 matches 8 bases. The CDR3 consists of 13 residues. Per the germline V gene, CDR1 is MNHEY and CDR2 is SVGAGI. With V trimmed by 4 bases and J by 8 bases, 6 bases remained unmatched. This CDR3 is CASSFTGTGGYTF. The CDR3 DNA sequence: TGTGCCAGCAGTTTCACCGGGACAGGCGGCTACACCTTC.

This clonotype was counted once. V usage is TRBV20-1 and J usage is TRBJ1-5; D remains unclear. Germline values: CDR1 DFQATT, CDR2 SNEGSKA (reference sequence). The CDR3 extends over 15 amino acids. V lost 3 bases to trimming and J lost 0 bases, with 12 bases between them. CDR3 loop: CSARSSFYSNQPQHF. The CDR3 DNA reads TGCAGTGCTAGGTCTTCCTTTTATAGCAATCAGCCCCAGCATTTT.

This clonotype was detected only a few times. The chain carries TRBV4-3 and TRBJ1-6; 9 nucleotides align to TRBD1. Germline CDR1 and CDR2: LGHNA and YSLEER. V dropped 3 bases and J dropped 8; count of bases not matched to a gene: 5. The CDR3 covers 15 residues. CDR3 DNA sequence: TGCGCCAGCAGCCAGAGGACAGGGGTGGATTCACCCCTCCACTTT. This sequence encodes CASSQRTGVDSPLHF.

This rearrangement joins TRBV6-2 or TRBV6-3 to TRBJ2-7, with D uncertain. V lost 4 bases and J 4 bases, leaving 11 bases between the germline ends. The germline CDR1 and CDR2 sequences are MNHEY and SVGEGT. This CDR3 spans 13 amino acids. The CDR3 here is CASSLFVSYEQYV. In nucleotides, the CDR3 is TGTGCCAGCAGTTTGTTTGTGTCTTACGAGCAGTACGTC.

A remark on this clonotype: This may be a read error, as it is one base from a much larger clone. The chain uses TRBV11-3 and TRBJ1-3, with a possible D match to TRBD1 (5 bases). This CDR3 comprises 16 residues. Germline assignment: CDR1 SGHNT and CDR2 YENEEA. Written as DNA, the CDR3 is TGTGTCAGCAGCTTAGCCAGGGTGTCGACTGGAAACACCATATATTTT. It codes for CVSSLARVSTGNTIYF.

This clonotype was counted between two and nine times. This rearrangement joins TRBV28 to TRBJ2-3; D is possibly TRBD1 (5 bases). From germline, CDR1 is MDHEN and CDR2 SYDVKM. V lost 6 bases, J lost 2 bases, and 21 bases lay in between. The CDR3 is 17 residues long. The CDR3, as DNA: TGTGCCAGCAGGGACACCTCCCGGGCCGAGATCACAGATACGCAGTATTTT. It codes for CASRDTSRAEITDTQYF.

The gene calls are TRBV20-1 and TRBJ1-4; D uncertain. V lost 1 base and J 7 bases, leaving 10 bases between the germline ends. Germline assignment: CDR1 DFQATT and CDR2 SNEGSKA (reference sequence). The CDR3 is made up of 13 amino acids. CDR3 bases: TGCAGTGCTAGAGGGGGAAGGAGTGAAAAACTGTTTTTT. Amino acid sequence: CSARGGRSEKLFF.

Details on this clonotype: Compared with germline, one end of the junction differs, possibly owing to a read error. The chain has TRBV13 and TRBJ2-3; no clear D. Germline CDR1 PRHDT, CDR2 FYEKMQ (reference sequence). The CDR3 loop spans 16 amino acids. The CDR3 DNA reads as TGTGGCAGCAGTTCGATGAACAGCCAGGACACAGATACGCAGTATTTT. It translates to CGSSSMNSQDTDTQYF.

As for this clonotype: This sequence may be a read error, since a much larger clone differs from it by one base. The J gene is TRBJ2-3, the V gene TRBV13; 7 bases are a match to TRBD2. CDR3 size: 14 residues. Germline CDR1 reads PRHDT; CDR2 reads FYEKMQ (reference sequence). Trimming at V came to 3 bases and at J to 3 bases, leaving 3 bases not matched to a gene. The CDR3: CASSFAGETDTQYF. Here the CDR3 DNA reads TGTGCCAGCAGCTTCGCGGGGGAGACAGATACGCAGTATTTT.

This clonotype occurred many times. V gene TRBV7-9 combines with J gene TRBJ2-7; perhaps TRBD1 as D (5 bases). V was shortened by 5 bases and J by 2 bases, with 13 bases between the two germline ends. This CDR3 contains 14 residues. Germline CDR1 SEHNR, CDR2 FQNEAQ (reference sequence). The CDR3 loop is CASSLGIGAYEQYF. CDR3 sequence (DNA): TGTGCCAGCAGCCTAGGAATAGGGGCCTACGAGCAGTACTTC.

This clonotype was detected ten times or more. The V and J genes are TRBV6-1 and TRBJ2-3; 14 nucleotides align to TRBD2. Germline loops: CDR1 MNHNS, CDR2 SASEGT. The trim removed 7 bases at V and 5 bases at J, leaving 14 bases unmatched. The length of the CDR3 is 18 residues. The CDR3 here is CASNRLAGGPSREDTQYF. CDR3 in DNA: TGTGCCAGCAACCGACTAGCGGGGGGGCCGAGTAGAGAAGATACGCAGTATTTT.

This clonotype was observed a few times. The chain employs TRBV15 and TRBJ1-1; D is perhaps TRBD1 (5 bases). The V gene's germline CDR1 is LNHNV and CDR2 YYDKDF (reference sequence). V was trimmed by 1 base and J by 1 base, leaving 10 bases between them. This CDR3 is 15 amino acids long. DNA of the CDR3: TGTGCCACCAGCAGAGTTTCGACAGCGAACACTGAAGCTTTCTTT. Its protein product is CATSRVSTANTEAFF.

The CDR3 spells CATSRDVLDGNYGYTF. The CDR3 DNA reads as TGTGCCACCAGCAGAGATGTTCTCGACGGTAACTATGGCTACACCTTC. V usage is TRBV15 and J usage is TRBJ1-2; no clear D. The germline gives CDR1 LNHNV, CDR2 YYDKDF (reference sequence). The CDR3 contains 16 residues. V was shortened by 0 bases and J by 1 base, with 12 bases between the two germline ends.

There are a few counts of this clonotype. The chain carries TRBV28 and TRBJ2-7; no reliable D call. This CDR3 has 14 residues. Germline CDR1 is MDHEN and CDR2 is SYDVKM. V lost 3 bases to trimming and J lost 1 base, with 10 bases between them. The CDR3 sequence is CASSFRQASYEQYV. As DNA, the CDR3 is TGTGCCAGCAGTTTCCGCCAGGCGTCCTACGAGCAGTACGTC.

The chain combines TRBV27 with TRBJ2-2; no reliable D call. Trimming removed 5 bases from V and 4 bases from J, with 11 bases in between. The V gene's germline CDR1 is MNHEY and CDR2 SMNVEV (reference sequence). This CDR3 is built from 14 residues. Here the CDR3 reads CASSPWVATGELFF. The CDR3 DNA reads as TGTGCCAGCAGTCCCTGGGTGGCCACCGGGGAGCTGTTTTTT.

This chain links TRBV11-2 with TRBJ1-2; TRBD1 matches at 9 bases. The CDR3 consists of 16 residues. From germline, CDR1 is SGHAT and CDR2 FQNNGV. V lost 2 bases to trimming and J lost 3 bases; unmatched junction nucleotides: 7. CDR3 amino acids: CASSLPGQGQHYGYTF. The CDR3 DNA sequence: TGTGCCAGCAGCTTACCGGGACAGGGACAGCACTATGGCTACACCTTC.

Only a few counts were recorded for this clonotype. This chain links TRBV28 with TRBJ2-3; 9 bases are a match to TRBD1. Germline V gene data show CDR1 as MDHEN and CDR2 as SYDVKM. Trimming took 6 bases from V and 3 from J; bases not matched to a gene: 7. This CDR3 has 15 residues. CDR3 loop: CASRETGGETDTQYF. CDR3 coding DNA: TGTGCCAGCAGGGAGACAGGGGGAGAGACAGATACGCAGTATTTT.

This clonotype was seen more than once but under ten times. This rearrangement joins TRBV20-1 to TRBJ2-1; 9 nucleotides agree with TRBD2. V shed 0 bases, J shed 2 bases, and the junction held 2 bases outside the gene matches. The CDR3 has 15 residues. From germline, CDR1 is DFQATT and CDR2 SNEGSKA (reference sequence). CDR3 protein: CSARDSGGTYNEQFF. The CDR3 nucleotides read TGCAGTGCTAGAGATAGCGGGGGTACCTACAATGAGCAGTTCTTC.

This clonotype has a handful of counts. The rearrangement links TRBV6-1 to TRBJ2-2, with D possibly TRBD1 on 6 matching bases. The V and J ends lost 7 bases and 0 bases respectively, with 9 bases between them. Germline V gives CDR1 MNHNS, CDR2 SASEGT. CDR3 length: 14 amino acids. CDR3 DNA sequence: TGTGCCAGCATCCAGGGGCCGAACACCGGGGAGCTGTTTTTT. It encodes CASIQGPNTGELFF.

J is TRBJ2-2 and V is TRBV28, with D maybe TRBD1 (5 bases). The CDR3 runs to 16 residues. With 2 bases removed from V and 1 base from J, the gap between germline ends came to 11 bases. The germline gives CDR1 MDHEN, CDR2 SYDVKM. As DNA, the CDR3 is TGTGCCAGCAGTTTAATGGGCAGGGTGAACACCGGGGAGCTGTTTTTT. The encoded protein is CASSLMGRVNTGELFF.

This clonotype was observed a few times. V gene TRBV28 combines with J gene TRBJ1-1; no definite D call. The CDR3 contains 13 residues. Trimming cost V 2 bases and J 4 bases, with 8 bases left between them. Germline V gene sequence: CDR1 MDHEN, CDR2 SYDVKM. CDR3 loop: CASSLQAATEAFF. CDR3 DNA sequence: TGTGCCAGCAGTTTACAGGCCGCCACTGAAGCTTTCTTT. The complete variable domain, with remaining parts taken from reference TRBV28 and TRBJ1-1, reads DVKVTQSSRYLVKRTGEKVFLECVQDMDHENMFWYRQDPGLGLRLIYFSYDVKMKEKGDIPEGYSVSREKKERFSLILESASTNQTSMYLCASSLQAATEAFFGQGTRLTVV.

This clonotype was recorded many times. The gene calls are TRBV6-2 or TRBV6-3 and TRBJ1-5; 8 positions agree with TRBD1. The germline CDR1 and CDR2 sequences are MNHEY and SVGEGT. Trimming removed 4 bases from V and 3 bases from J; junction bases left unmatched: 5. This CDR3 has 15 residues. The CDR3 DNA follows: TGTGCCAGCAGTTTCGACAGGGGCCCCAATCAGCCCCAGCATTTT. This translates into CASSFDRGPNQPQHF.

The CDR3 DNA reads TGTGCCAGCATTACAGGGGGAGCTTCCTATGGCTACACCTTC. This gives the protein CASITGGASYGYTF. The chain joins TRBV6-2 or TRBV6-3 to TRBJ1-2; 8 bases map to TRBD1. This CDR3 comprises 14 residues. The V gene's germline CDR1 is MNHEY and CDR2 SVGEGT. Losses at the gene ends were 7 bases for V and 4 bases for J; bases not matched to a gene: 8.

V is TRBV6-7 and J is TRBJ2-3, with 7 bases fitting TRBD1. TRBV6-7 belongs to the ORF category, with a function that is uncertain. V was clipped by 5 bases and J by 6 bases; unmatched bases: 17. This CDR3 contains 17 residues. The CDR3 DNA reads TGTGCCAGCAGTCCGACCCTTGACAGGGCCAGATGGGATACGCAGTATTTT. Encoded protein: CASSPTLDRARWDTQYF.